Below, 24 T cell receptor beta chains from the same sample are listed, as sequenced in a study of response to subunit inactivated influenza vaccine. MiXCR was run by TCRdb on the RT-PCR reads, yielding one entry per CDR3 protein. The data contain roughly 500,000 distinct CDR3 sequences, more than 15% of them singletons. The material was CD4+ T cells sorted from PBMCs, obtained about 23 months after vaccination. Source of these receptors: a man between 50 and 69 years old who received an inactivated influenza vaccine.

This clonotype was seen only a few times. V usage is TRBV3-1 and J usage is TRBJ2-5; 9 nucleotides line up with TRBD2. Germline CDR1 and CDR2: LGHDT and YNNKEL (reference sequence). After removal of 1 base from V and 4 bases from J, the junction contained 1 base not matched to a gene. The CDR3 consists of 14 residues. CDR3 residues: CASSQVSGGETQYF. CDR3 DNA: TGTGCCAGCAGCCAAGTTAGCGGGGGAGAGACCCAGTACTTC.

This clonotype has ten or more counts. This rearrangement joins TRBV11-2 to TRBJ2-5; 12 bases fit TRBD2. Trimming cost V 2 bases and J 1 base; bases outside gene matches: 2. CDR3 length: 16 amino acids. CDR1 and CDR2 (germline): SGHAT, FQNNGV. The CDR3 here is CASSLMGLAGQETQYF. The CDR3 DNA reads TGTGCCAGCAGCTTAATGGGACTAGCGGGCCAAGAGACCCAGTACTTC.

There are many counts of this clonotype. The CDR3 here is CSAPTGGGTRSNQPQHF. In DNA form, the CDR3 reads TGCAGTGCCCCGACAGGGGGCGGAACTCGTAGCAATCAGCCCCAGCATTTT. This chain connects TRBV20-1 to TRBJ1-5, with 10 bases identical to TRBD1. The CDR3 loop spans 17 amino acids. With 6 bases clipped from V and 0 bases from J, the junction kept 11 bases outside the gene matches. Germline CDR1 and CDR2: DFQATT and SNEGSKA (reference sequence).

This chain links TRBV6-1 with TRBJ2-7; 9 bases are shared with TRBD1. The CDR3 contains 12 residues. Germline CDR1 reads MNHNS; CDR2 reads SASEGT. The CDR3 DNA reads TGTGGAGTGGGACAGGGAACTAGGGAGCAGTACTTC. Its protein is CGVGQGTREQYF.

J is TRBJ1-1 and V is TRBV6-6; 7 bases are a match to TRBD1. The CDR3 spans 13 residues. The germline V gene encodes CDR1 MNHNY and CDR2 SVGAGI (reference sequence). The trim removed 8 bases at V and 0 bases at J, leaving 3 bases unmatched. CDR3 DNA sequence: TGTGCCAGCTTGACAGGGATGAACACTGAAGCTTTCTTT. This sequence encodes CASLTGMNTEAFF.

J is TRBJ2-7 and V is TRBV10-3; 7 bases fit TRBD1. Losses at the gene ends were 6 bases for V and 5 bases for J; bases not matched to a gene: 7. The CDR3 length is 13 residues. Germline lookup yields CDR1 ENHRY and CDR2 SYGVKD. CDR3 in DNA: TGTGCCATCAGCAGACAGGGTGAGAACGAGCAGTACTTC. Residues: CAISRQGENEQYF.

This clonotype was found once. At one boundary the junction diverges from the germline segment, which might be a read error. This sequence joins TRBV7-2 and TRBJ2-7, with D uncertain. Germline loops: CDR1 SGHTA, CDR2 FQGNSA. The CDR3 runs 12 residues. The CDR3 region has the DNA TGTGCCGGCAGCTTAGGAGAGAGAGAGCAGTACTTC. This codes for CAGSLGEREQYF.

The chain uses TRBV5-1 and TRBJ1-6; 7 bases fit TRBD1. Per germline, CDR1 SGHRS and CDR2 YFSETQ. V was clipped by 6 bases and J by 10 bases; unmatched bases: 13. This CDR3 is 15 amino acids long. CDR3 sequence reads: CASTPQGTGGSPLHF. CDR3 nucleotides: TGCGCCAGCACCCCACAGGGGACTGGAGGGTCACCCCTCCACTTT. Supplemented by reference TRBV5-1 and TRBJ1-6, the full variable domain reads KAGVTQTPRYLIKTRGQQVTLSCSPISGHRSVSWYQQTPGQGLQFLFEYFSETQRNKGNFPGRFSGRQFSNSRSEMNVSTLELGDSALYLCASTPQGTGGSPLHFGNGTRLTVT.

This clonotype was picked up many times. Here the CDR3 DNA reads TGCAGTATCTACCCGGGACTAGCGGGAGAAGTTTCCTACGAGCAGTACTTC. Its protein is CSIYPGLAGEVSYEQYF. The gene calls are TRBV20-1 and TRBJ2-7; 14 nucleotides match TRBD2. From germline, CDR1 is DFQATT and CDR2 SNEGSKA (reference sequence). V lost 8 bases and J lost 1; bases outside the gene matches: 13. The CDR3 loop spans 17 amino acids.

The chain combines TRBV12-3 or TRBV12-4 with TRBJ2-1; D is perhaps TRBD2 (5 bases). V gave up 2 bases and J gave up 6 bases, with 8 bases separating them. This CDR3 region has 13 residues. CDR3 residues: CASSLLARNEQFF. The CDR3 DNA sequence: TGTGCCAGCAGTTTACTAGCTCGCAATGAGCAGTTCTTC.

The chain is built from TRBV5-6 and TRBJ2-1; the match to TRBD1 covers 8 bases. V shed 0 bases and J 5 bases; nucleotides not matched to a gene: 13. Per germline, CDR1 SGHDT and CDR2 YYEEEE. The CDR3 is made up of 18 amino acids. This CDR3 reads CASSLVARQGIFDNEQFF. The CDR3 DNA follows: TGTGCCAGCAGCTTGGTGGCCAGACAGGGGATTTTCGACAATGAGCAGTTCTTC.

This clonotype has ten or more counts. The CDR3 nucleotides read TGCGCCAGCAGCCACTTAGACCTTTTTGAAAACACCGGGGAGCTGTTTTTT. This translates into CASSHLDLFENTGELFF. This chain connects TRBV4-3 to TRBJ2-2; D unclear. This CDR3 spans 17 amino acids. From germline, CDR1 is LGHNA and CDR2 YSLEER. Trimming removed 3 bases from V and 2 bases from J, with 16 bases in between.

V is TRBV7-6 and J is TRBJ1-4; a weak D match, TRBD1 (5 bases). CDR3 length equals 16 residues. Germline V CDR1 and CDR2: SGHVS, FNYEAQ. Trimming took off 1 base at V and 4 bases at J, with 13 bases between the two ends. The CDR3 is CASSLVVGARNEKLFF. The CDR3 nucleotides read TGTGCCAGCAGCTTAGTCGTCGGGGCGCGTAATGAAAAACTGTTTTTT.

V and J are TRBV9 and TRBJ1-6; D is ambiguous. Per germline, CDR1 SGDLS and CDR2 YYNGEE. The CDR3 loop spans 15 amino acids. Trimming cost V 1 base and J 7 bases, with 12 bases left between them. CDR3 in amino acids: CASSVNLGRNSPLHF. For the CDR3, the DNA is TGTGCCAGCAGCGTAAATCTGGGGAGGAATTCACCCCTCCACTTT.

The V and J genes are TRBV7-9 and TRBJ1-2; D uncertain. The CDR3 spans 15 residues. V lost 1 base, J lost 0 bases, and 9 bases lay in between. CDR1 SEHNR and CDR2 FQNEAQ come from the germline V gene (reference sequence). CDR3 nucleotides: TGTGCCAGCAGCTTAGGAGGCACGACTAACTATGGCTACACCTTC. Encoded protein: CASSLGGTTNYGYTF. Complete variable domain (other parts from reference TRBV7-9 and TRBJ1-2): DTGVSQNPRHKITKRGQNVTFRCDPISEHNRLYWYRQTLGQGPEFLTYFQNEAQLEKSRLLSDRFSAERPKGSFSTLEIQRTEQGDSAMYLCASSLGGTTNYGYTFGSGTRLTVV.

V gene TRBV6-2 or TRBV6-3 combines with J gene TRBJ1-2; D remains ambiguous. The CDR3 has 15 residues. Per the germline V gene, CDR1 is MNHEY and CDR2 is SVGEGT. The V gene lost 0 bases and the J gene lost 4 bases, with 12 bases spanning the gap. In DNA form, the CDR3 reads TGTGCCAGCAGTTACTCTGGGATCTTGGGCTATGGCTACACCTTC. It encodes CASSYSGILGYGYTF.

The V gene is TRBV20-1, the J gene TRBJ2-7, with 10 positions matching TRBD1. This CDR3 contains 14 residues. CDR1 and CDR2 from the germline V gene are DFQATT and SNEGSKA (reference sequence). Trimming cost V 0 bases and J 5 bases; bases outside gene matches: 4. The CDR3: CSARDPGTGDEQYF. Here the CDR3 DNA reads TGCAGTGCTAGAGACCCCGGGACAGGGGACGAGCAGTACTTC.

This clonotype was counted at least ten times. The chain links TRBV7-2 to TRBJ2-3; tentative D call: TRBD1 (6 bases). The germline V gene has CDR1 SGHTA and CDR2 FQGNSA. V was trimmed by 1 base and J by 8 bases, leaving 10 bases between them. The CDR3 covers 13 residues. The chain's CDR3 is CASSLVGGATQYF. The CDR3, as DNA: TGTGCCAGCAGCTTAGTAGGGGGAGCTACGCAGTATTTT.

This clonotype showed up many times. This chain uses TRBV4-1 with TRBJ1-6, with TRBD1 matching 10 bases. The J segment lost 8 bases and the V segment lost 7 bases, leaving 5 bases of the junction unmatched. The germline V gene encodes CDR1 MGHRA and CDR2 YSYEKL. The length of the CDR3 is 14 residues. The CDR3 DNA sequence: TGCGCCAGCACCCGGGACAGGGGAGATTCACCCCTCCACTTT. Protein product: CASTRDRGDSPLHF.

In its sample, this clonotype was seen a few times. The chain links TRBV5-1 to TRBJ1-1; no clear D. The V gene's germline CDR1 is SGHRS and CDR2 YFSETQ. With 0 bases removed from V and 4 bases from J, the gap between germline ends came to 13 bases. There are 15 residues in the CDR3. Written as DNA, the CDR3 is TGCGCCAGCAGCTTGGAACCGGGAAGTTCCACTGAAGCTTTCTTT. It translates to CASSLEPGSSTEAFF.

The rearrangement links TRBV15 to TRBJ2-1; D remains unclear. Germline-derived CDR1 and CDR2 are LNHNV and YYDKDF (reference sequence). The CDR3 loop spans 15 amino acids. The ends were cut back, 1 base at V and 7 bases at J, with 14 bases in the middle. CDR3 amino acids: CATSRAVYVLNEQFF. CDR3 nucleotides: TGTGCCACCAGCAGAGCAGTTTACGTTTTGAATGAGCAGTTCTTC.

The chain has TRBV20-1 and TRBJ2-7, with a weak D call TRBD1 (5 bases). Germline CDR1 and CDR2: DFQATT and SNEGSKA (reference sequence). V lost 3 bases, J lost 2 bases, and 11 bases lay in between. The length of the CDR3 is 13 residues. The CDR3 reads CSASRGIAYEQYF. The CDR3 bases are TGCAGTGCTAGTAGGGGCATAGCCTACGAGCAGTACTTC.

This rearrangement joins TRBV7-9 to TRBJ2-7, with no clear D. This CDR3 contains 12 residues. From germline, CDR1 is SEHNR and CDR2 FQNEAQ (reference sequence). V lost 3 bases, J lost 5 bases, and 8 bases lay in between. The CDR3 spells CASSFVNHEQYF. CDR3 nucleotide sequence: TGTGCCAGCAGCTTTGTTAACCACGAGCAGTACTTC.

The chain carries TRBV3-1 and TRBJ2-2; the D is unclear. From germline, CDR1 is LGHDT and CDR2 YNNKEL (reference sequence). The V end was cut by 1 base, the J end by 7 bases, with 7 bases between. There are 13 residues in the CDR3. The CDR3 DNA reads TGTGCCAGCAGCCAAGTTCGACTCGGGGAGCTGTTTTTT. Translation gives CASSQVRLGELFF.